A single sample gave rise to the 8 T cell receptor beta chains below, sequenced in a study of identical twins. Each CDR3 protein is one row after TCRdb ran MiXCR on the 5' RACE reads. The table shows 250,000 or so distinct CDR3 sequences, with about 7.3% occurring only once. The data also belong to a second study, concerning yellow fever vaccine responses in identical twins.

The specimen sequenced was memory (CD45RO+) T cells sorted from blood. These TCRs come from a woman under 30 in good health.

This clonotype was detected ten times or more. The chain couples TRBV4-2 to TRBJ2-1; 8 bases map to TRBD2. The CDR3 is 16 amino acids. The V gene's germline CDR1 is LGHNA and CDR2 YNFKEQ. V shed 0 bases and J 4 bases; nucleotides not matched to a gene: 5. CDR3 sequence (DNA): TGTGCCAGCAGCCAAGATCCCTCTAGCGGGTACAATGAGCAGTTCTTC. Translated, it gives CASSQDPSSGYNEQFF.

The CDR3, as DNA: TGCAGTGCTCCAGCCGGGACAGCTAACTATGGCTACACCTTC. Translated, it gives CSAPAGTANYGYTF. The rearrangement uses TRBV20-1 and TRBJ1-2; 7 bases are a match to TRBD1. V lost 5 bases and J lost 0; bases outside the gene matches: 6. Germline lookup yields CDR1 DFQATT and CDR2 SNEGSKA (reference sequence). CDR3 length: 14 amino acids.

A remark on this clonotype: Being one base from a much bigger clone, this may be a read error. The missing conserved phenylalanine or tryptophan at the end of this CDR3 makes a read error likely. V is TRBV5-1 and J is TRBJ1-3, with D unclear. Trimming pared 1 base from V and 0 bases from J, leaving 8 bases between. The V gene's germline CDR1 is SGHRS and CDR2 YFSETQ. The CDR3 is 15 residues long. The CDR3 bases are TGCGCCAGCAGCTTGTTGGGGAGCTCTGGAAACACCATATATTTA. Its protein is CASSLLGSSGNTIYL.

This clonotype was observed a few times. The chain links TRBV7-8 to TRBJ2-1; D unclear. V was pared by 6 bases and J by 2 bases, with 17 bases between. Germline CDR1 reads SGHVS; CDR2 reads FQNEAQ. The CDR3 has 16 amino acids. The CDR3 is CASSIKARSAYNEQFF. CDR3 nucleotides: TGTGCCAGCAGTATCAAGGCGCGATCGGCCTACAATGAGCAGTTCTTC.

This clonotype was recorded many times. J is TRBJ1-2 and V is TRBV6-5, with no clear D. Trimming pared 8 bases from V and 10 bases from J, leaving 11 bases between. This CDR3 comprises 10 residues. CDR1 and CDR2 (germline): MNHEY, SVGAGI. CDR3 sequence (DNA): TGTGCCAGCTTTCGAGGATACTACACCTTC. The encoded protein is CASFRGYYTF.

The chain links TRBV14 to TRBJ2-1; 11 nucleotides align to TRBD2. Germline V lookup: CDR1 SGHDN, CDR2 FVKESK. The CDR3 spans 19 residues. Trimming at V came to 3 bases and at J to 0 bases, leaving 10 bases not matched to a gene. CDR3 loop: CASSQSGTSGWVSYNEQFF. CDR3 bases: TGTGCCAGCAGCCAGTCCGGGACTAGCGGATGGGTCTCCTACAATGAGCAGTTCTTC.

This clonotype was recorded many times. The CDR3 protein is CASSSSGTTGELFF. In nucleotides, the CDR3 is TGTGCCAGCAGCTCCTCCGGGACAACCGGGGAGCTGTTTTTT. The chain is built from TRBV7-9 and TRBJ2-2; D is possibly TRBD1 (6 bases). Trimming shortened V by 4 bases and J by 5 bases, and 11 bases separated the two germline ends. This CDR3 has 14 residues. Per germline, CDR1 SEHNR and CDR2 FQNEAQ (reference sequence).

Ten or more counts support this clonotype. V and J are TRBV7-2 and TRBJ2-1, with 9 bases aligning to TRBD2. CDR3 length equals 13 residues. Germline CDR1 is SGHTA and CDR2 is FQGNSA. With 7 bases clipped from V and 9 bases from J, the junction kept 7 bases outside the gene matches. The CDR3 DNA reads as TGTGCCAGCACCAAGACTAGCGGCACTGAGCAGTTCTTC. Amino acid sequence: CASTKTSGTEQFF.